This T cell receptor (beta chain) was found in a study of tumor-infiltrating T cells and Merkel cell polyomavirus (dated by TCRdb to between 2016 and 2019). Looking at the study overall: The study examined CD8+ T cells specific for the Merkel cell polyomavirus KLL epitope in Merkel cell carcinoma patients. Patients came in at different disease stages and had a median follow-up of around 2.8 years, ranging from roughly 1.1 to 6.0 years. Patients received varied, non-standardized therapies including chemotherapy, radiation and immunotherapies. TRB sequencing was performed on KLL-tetramer-sorted cells from blood or tumor-infiltrating lymphocytes in 14 to 15 samples, as well as on some twelve matched whole-tumor samples. The majority of whole-tumor samples consisted of approximately 23-micron curls cut from formalin-fixed, paraffin-embedded tissue blocks. Across the study, one tumor sample was obtained as a frozen nodal tumor digest and one as a flash-frozen core biopsy of a metastasis.

To note about this clone: Its binding antigen is unknown. It has no much larger one-base neighbor in the sample; base qualities were not kept.

Points the paper makes about the study in general: A greater number of unique KLL-specific clonotypes in tumors (5-108 vs 0-3) was associated with a significant advantage in MCC-specific survival (P = 0.0051). The small sample size of the study (n of about 13 patients) is recognized as a limitation. Only a single viral epitope was studied, so T cells against other Merkel cell polyomavirus epitopes were not captured. KLL-specific TRB repertoires were found to be diverse and largely private, with only one public clonotype, shared by two patients, identified among roughly 390 unique sequences. Significantly improved MCC-specific survival was associated with a higher fraction of KLL-specific T cells within tumors (roughly 1.9-18% versus 0-0.14%).

After removal of 5 bases from V and 3 bases from J, the junction retains 11 bases not matched to a gene. From the cysteine up to the phenylalanine, the CDR3 has a length of 17 residues. This entry keeps only the CDR3 DNA: 51 bases, framed from base 1. The germline V gene (reference sequence) yields PRHDT for CDR1 and FYEKMQ for CDR2. Library preparation employed the immunoSEQ multiplex PCR assay. Adaptive Biotechnologies (Seattle, WA) carried out genomic DNA extraction, TRB sequencing and normalization. On the study's bioinformatics: Clonality was computed as one minus Shannon entropy of productive TRB sequences normalized by log2 of unique productive sequences. KLL-specific clonotypes in tumors were identified by matching TCRbeta CDR3 amino acid sequences to those from the tetramer-sorted sample of each patient. Drawn from immuneACCESS, this table holds only the in-frame rearrangements with V and J called that TCRdb kept. Clones are partly lost; checked studies trace under half to an unresolved V gene and leave the rest unexplained. V, J and clone size reflect that table, while D and trimming were determined from the DNA. In all, the sample holds 3,000 or so clones, and around four fifths of those were seen once. In total, the top ten clones hold approximately 9.5% of the sample.

Robust positive staining for Merkel cell polyomavirus Large T antigen was observed by immunohistochemistry in the tumors of all patients. The study included more than ten Merkel cell carcinoma patients whose blood and/or cultured TIL contained robust KLL-tetramer+ populations exceeding 0.04% of CD8+ T cells. All patients were identified as Caucasian, and a median age of about 69 years (range roughly 45 to 80 years) was recorded. Specimen: tumor tissue. The clonotype originates from a man aged 50 or older with Merkel cell carcinoma. Here the chain combines TRBV13 and TRBJ2-5, and 11 bases in between align with TRBD2. The nucleotides read TGTGCCAGCAGCACCTTAGCGGGGGGGCCCTCGGAAGAGACCCAGTACTTC. The resulting protein is CASSTLAGGPSEETQYF.